Listed below are T cell receptor beta chains from one sample, sequenced in a study of T cells in Graves' hyperthyroidism and ophthalmopathy. Using its own MiXCR run on the multiplex PCR reads, TCRdb lists one record per CDR3 protein. The sample contains hundreds of thousands of distinct CDR3 sequences, 15% to 19% of which appear only once. The sequencing input was blood. All receptors derive from a woman between 18 and 29 years old with Graves' hyperthyroidism. Both conserved end residues are trimmed from each CDR3. Size values are once, few and many counts, or a class for expanded clones, and some rows have none.

CDR3,size,J,V
SASGGGHEQY,many,TRBJ2-7,TRBV20-1
AISEPGTGDNYGYT,few,TRBJ1-2,TRBV10-3
ATSRGGYGYT,many,TRBJ1-2,TRBV15
SAGGGQNEGYT,many,TRBJ1-2,TRBV20-1
SASNPDYGYT,many,TRBJ1-2,TRBV20-1
ASYGGTEANYGYT,NA,TRBJ1-2,TRBV19
AISADRTTNEKLF,many,TRBJ1-4,TRBV10-3
ASSFEGELF,NA,TRBJ2-2,TRBV12-3/TRBV12-4
ASSPQTAGNEKLF,many,TRBJ1-4,TRBV28
ASSLEGNAF,many,TRBJ1-1,TRBV5-1
ATRLLREEIYEQY,many,TRBJ2-7,TRBV15
ASSESWSYEQY,many,TRBJ2-7,TRBV2
ASSFGQEPPVNIQY,few,TRBJ2-4,TRBV5-5
ASSRGKDEQY,NA,TRBJ2-7,TRBV4-1
ASSLLGEETQY,many,TRBJ2-5,TRBV11-2
ASSVPRGVVGTEAF,NA,TRBJ1-1,TRBV6-1
ASSRWLAGGHNEQF,few,TRBJ2-1,TRBV6-1
ASTMTSGRFHTGELF,few,TRBJ2-2,TRBV12-3/TRBV12-4
ASSPDYGKGETQY,NA,TRBJ2-5,TRBV5-6
ASSLGDRGWGNEQF,few,TRBJ2-1,TRBV5-1
ASSSGTGGVNYGYT,NA,TRBJ1-2,TRBV5-1
ASSPRTGGYT,NA,TRBJ1-2,TRBV3-1
ASSFEGSPTQY,many,TRBJ2-3,TRBV27
ASSFGQGVPTSTDTQY,many,TRBJ2-3,TRBV5-1
SARDMAVYNEQF,many,TRBJ2-1,TRBV20-1
ASSGLPLHNSPLH,NA,TRBJ1-6,TRBV14
ATSEPGQGFYEQY,many,TRBJ2-7,TRBV15
ARNPKGGIYEQY,NA,TRBJ2-7,TRBV27
ASSGQDRQPQH,few,TRBJ1-5,TRBV6-1
ASSLAGQGRAGDNEQF,many,TRBJ2-1,TRBV7-6
ATSDLPLAGGPTDTQY,many,TRBJ2-3,TRBV24-1
ASSLSALGGTQY,many,TRBJ2-5,TRBV27
TSSQTGQGSTYEQY,many,TRBJ2-7,TRBV4-1
ASSLVASTYNSYEQY,many,TRBJ2-7,TRBV11-2
ASSKGVYGYT,few,TRBJ1-2,TRBV19
AISENGYGYT,many,TRBJ1-2,TRBV10-3
ASRGGQPQH,many,TRBJ1-5,TRBV6-1
ASSRRGSENIQY,few,TRBJ2-4,TRBV3-1
ASRFLRAGGGYT,many,TRBJ1-2,TRBV2
ASSLQRTGYDYGYT,NA,TRBJ1-2,TRBV12-3/TRBV12-4
ASSGRTGGYEQY,many,TRBJ2-7,TRBV6-1
ASSFPGTGEGETQY,few,TRBJ2-5,TRBV7-2
ASSSTGTPGGELF,many,TRBJ2-2,TRBV9
ASSSAGGGKNIQY,few,TRBJ2-4,TRBV5-4
ASSGKRYYEQY,NA,TRBJ2-7,TRBV2
SVEDGSRYNEQF,few,TRBJ2-1,TRBV29-1
SALGTGSSYEQY,once,TRBJ2-7,TRBV20-1
ASSTSAKNIQY,many,TRBJ2-4,TRBV18
ASSLEPGQGSPLH,many,TRBJ1-6,TRBV5-1
SASRFSYEQY,many,TRBJ2-7,TRBV20-1